The entry that follows covers one T cell receptor beta chain sequence. The data were produced by immunoSEQ multiplex PCR, yet TCRdb's version contains in-frame clones alone and is incomplete. The sample gives approximately 70,000 clones, 80% to 95% of which show up once; around 0.46% is in the top ten. The data derive from a study of OX40 agonist ivuxolimab in advanced cancers. The sample consisted of CD4+ or CD8+ T cells sorted from blood, taken in a trial of the OX40 agonist ivuxolimab. The receptor was isolated from an adult with an advanced solid tumor such as melanoma, head and neck, liver or kidney cancer.

In DNA, the CDR3 is TGTGCCAGCAGCCGGACAGGCACCGATGAAAAACTGTTTTTT. Translation gives CASSRTGTDEKLFF. The chain is built from TRBV13 and TRBJ1-4, with 7 bases that match TRBD1. Losses at the gene ends were 5 bases for V and 6 bases for J; bases not matched to a gene: 6. Germline V gives CDR1 PRHDT, CDR2 FYEKMQ (reference sequence). This CDR3 comprises 14 residues.